The next 13 T cell receptor beta chains were all read from a single sample in a study of neurological immune-mediated disorders (dated by TCRdb to 2018 to 2020). Library preparation employed 5' RACE. Sequencing was performed on an Illumina HiSeq 2500. TCRdb reprocessing: public reads trimmed at Q25 with fastp, clones called with MiXCR, in-frame beta chains kept. Rows with a matching CDR3 protein are joined into one entry that keeps the most common DNA and genes. The sample table lists approximately 45,000 distinct CDR3 sequences, approximately 15% of them with a count of one. Clones ranked in the top ten supply roughly 10% of the sample. The time point label, as the study defines it: longitudinal time-point 3. Specimen: PBMCs. Receptor source: a man aged 25 to 40 in good health.

This clonotype was detected a few times. V is TRBV6-1 and J is TRBJ2-7; TRBD1 matches at 7 bases. V shed 6 bases and J 1 base; nucleotides not matched to a gene: 9. The CDR3 is 15 residues long. Looked up from germline, CDR1 is MNHNS and CDR2 is SASEGT. In DNA form, the CDR3 reads TGTGCCAGCAGAACCGGACAGGTCCGGTCCTACGAGCAGTACTTC. Translated: CASRTGQVRSYEQYF.

At least ten counts were recorded for this clonotype. This rearrangement joins TRBV29-1 to TRBJ1-1; D unclear. The CDR3 has 13 amino acids. Looked up from germline, CDR1 is SQVTM and CDR2 is ANQGSEA. V was clipped by 4 bases and J by 2 bases, with 11 bases between them. The CDR3 here is CSVGVSSNTEAFF. The CDR3, as DNA: TGCAGCGTTGGGGTGAGCAGCAACACTGAAGCTTTCTTT.

At least ten counts were recorded for this clonotype. The chain joins TRBV5-1 to TRBJ2-1, with 12 bases lining up with TRBD1. Unmatched junction bases numbered 9, after V lost 6 bases and J lost 8 bases. Germline values: CDR1 SGHRS, CDR2 YFSETQ. This CDR3 region has 15 residues. DNA for the CDR3: TGCGCCAGCACCAAGGGACAGGGGGCGTTGGATGAGCAGTTCTTC. Translated: CASTKGQGALDEQFF.

This clonotype appeared a few times. The chain has TRBV19 and TRBJ2-7; D uncertain. The V end lost 3 bases, the J end lost 5 bases, and 11 bases lay between the germline ends. The CDR3 length is 13 residues. Looked up from germline, CDR1 is LNHDA and CDR2 is SQIVND (reference sequence). The CDR3: CASSIPRTDEQYF. Written as DNA, the CDR3 is TGTGCCAGTAGTATCCCTCGGACGGACGAGCAGTACTTC.

The chain joins TRBV9 to TRBJ1-1, with TRBD1 identical over 10 bases. Germline lookup yields CDR1 SGDLS and CDR2 YYNGEE. The CDR3 consists of 15 residues. The J segment lost 3 bases and the V segment lost 2 bases, leaving 4 bases of the junction unmatched. The CDR3 spells CASSVGTGAHTEAFF. The CDR3 DNA follows: TGTGCCAGCAGCGTCGGGACAGGGGCCCACACTGAAGCTTTCTTT.

There are many counts of this clonotype. The V and J genes are TRBV6-1 and TRBJ2-7; unclear D gene. Germline values: CDR1 MNHNS, CDR2 SASEGT. The CDR3 is 13 residues long. V was pared by 1 base and J by 0 bases, with 4 bases between. The CDR3 spells CASSEVTSYEQYF. The CDR3 bases are TGTGCCAGCAGTGAAGTTACCTCCTACGAGCAGTACTTC.

This clonotype was recorded at least ten times. The chain links TRBV29-1 to TRBJ1-3; no definite D call. V lost 2 bases and J lost 3, with 8 bases in between. This CDR3 is built from 13 residues. Germline CDR1 SQVTM, CDR2 ANQGSEA. CDR3 loop: CSVELRGGNTIYF. The CDR3, as DNA: TGCAGCGTTGAATTACGGGGTGGAAACACCATATATTTT. The complete variable domain, with remaining parts taken from reference TRBV29-1 and TRBJ1-3, reads SAVISQKPSRDICQRGTSLTIQCQVDSQVTMMFWYRQQPGQSLTLIATANQGSEATYESGFVIDKFPISRPNLTFSTLTVSNMSPEDSSIYLCSVELRGGNTIYFGEGSWLTVV.

This clonotype was recorded at least ten times. The rearrangement joins TRBV20-1 to TRBJ2-1; TRBD2 matches at 11 bases. This CDR3 has 14 residues. CDR1 and CDR2 (germline): DFQATT, SNEGSKA (reference sequence). V shed 2 bases, J shed 9 bases, and the junction held 6 bases outside the gene matches. CDR3 bases: TGCAGTGCTAGACTGGGACTAGCGGTGACTGAGCAGTTCTTC. Translating gives CSARLGLAVTEQFF.

This clonotype was counted many times. The chain couples TRBV7-2 to TRBJ2-3; D is ambiguous. There are 14 residues in the CDR3. Trimming shortened V by 6 bases and J by 0 bases, and 10 bases separated the two germline ends. Germline V CDR1 and CDR2: SGHTA, FQGNSA. In DNA form, the CDR3 reads TGTGCCAGCAGTTTGCTAGGGAGCACAGATACGCAGTATTTT. It codes for CASSLLGSTDTQYF. The whole variable domain, filled in from reference TRBV7-2 and TRBJ2-3, reads GAGVSQSPSNKVTEKGKDVELRCDPISGHTALYWYRQSLGQGLEFLIYFQGNSAPDKSGLPSDRFSAERTGGSVSTLTIQRTQQEDSAVYLCASSLLGSTDTQYFGPGTRLTVL.

Concerning this clonotype itself: This may be a read error: a much more frequent sequence differs by one nucleotide. Because it lacks the conserved phenylalanine or tryptophan at the end, this CDR3 is likely a read error. The chain recombines TRBV7-9 with TRBJ2-5; a weak D match, TRBD2 (5 bases). The CDR3 is 16 residues long. The germline V gene has CDR1 SEHNR and CDR2 FQNEAQ (reference sequence). V was pared by 5 bases and J by 3 bases, with 19 bases between. CDR3 in DNA: TGTGCCAGCAGCCGCAAGATGTCGACTACTGAAGAGACCCAGTACTCC. This encodes CASSRKMSTTEETQYS.

CDR3 region: CASSHRSPDTQYF. In DNA, the CDR3 is TGTGCCAGCAGCCATCGTAGCCCAGATACGCAGTATTTT. The chain has TRBV3-1 and TRBJ2-3; the D is unclear. There are 13 residues in the CDR3. V was clipped by 3 bases and J by 4 bases, with 8 bases between them. Germline V gene lookup returns CDR1 LGHDT and CDR2 YNNKEL (reference sequence).

This clonotype was seen many times. This chain uses TRBV20-1 with TRBJ2-7, with TRBD2 matching over 8 bases. V was pared by 0 bases and J by 3 bases, with 10 bases of the junction left unmatched. This CDR3 spans 16 amino acids. Germline CDR1 reads DFQATT; CDR2 reads SNEGSKA (reference sequence). The CDR3 coding sequence is TGCAGTGCTAGAGATCGTATGGGACTAGTAAACTACGAGCAGTACTTC. It encodes CSARDRMGLVNYEQYF.

At least ten counts were recorded for this clonotype. The genes are TRBV20-1 and TRBJ2-7, with 12 positions matching TRBD2. Germline lookup yields CDR1 DFQATT and CDR2 SNEGSKA (reference sequence). V was clipped by 6 bases and J by 6 bases; unmatched bases: 9. This CDR3 region has 14 residues. The CDR3 is CSARTSGMAAEQYF. The CDR3 region has the DNA TGCAGTGCCAGGACTAGCGGGATGGCCGCCGAGCAGTACTTC.